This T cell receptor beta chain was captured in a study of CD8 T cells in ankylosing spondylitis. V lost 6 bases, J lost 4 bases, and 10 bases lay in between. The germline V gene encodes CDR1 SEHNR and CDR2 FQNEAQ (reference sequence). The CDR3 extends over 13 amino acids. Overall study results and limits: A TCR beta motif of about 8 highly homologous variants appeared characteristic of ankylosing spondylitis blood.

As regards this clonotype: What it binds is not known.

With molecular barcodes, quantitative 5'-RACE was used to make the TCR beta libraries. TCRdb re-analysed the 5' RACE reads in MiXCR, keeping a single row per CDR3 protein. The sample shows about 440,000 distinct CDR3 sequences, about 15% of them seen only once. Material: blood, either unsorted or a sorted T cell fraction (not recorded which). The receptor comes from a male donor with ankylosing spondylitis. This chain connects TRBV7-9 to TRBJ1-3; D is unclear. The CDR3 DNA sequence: TGTGCCAGCAGGGAGGGCGCGGGAAACACCATATATTTT. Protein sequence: CASREGAGNTIYF.